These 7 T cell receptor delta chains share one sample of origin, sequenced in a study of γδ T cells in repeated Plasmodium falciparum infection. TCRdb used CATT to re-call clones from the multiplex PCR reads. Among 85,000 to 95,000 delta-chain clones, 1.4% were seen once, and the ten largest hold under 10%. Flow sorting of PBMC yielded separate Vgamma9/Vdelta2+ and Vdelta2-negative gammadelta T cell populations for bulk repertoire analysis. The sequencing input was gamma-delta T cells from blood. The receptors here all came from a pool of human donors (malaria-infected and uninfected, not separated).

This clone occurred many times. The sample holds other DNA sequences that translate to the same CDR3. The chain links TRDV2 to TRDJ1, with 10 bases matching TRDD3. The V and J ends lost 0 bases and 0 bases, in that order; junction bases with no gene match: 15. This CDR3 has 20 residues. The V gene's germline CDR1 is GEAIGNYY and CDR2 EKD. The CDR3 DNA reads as TGTGCCTGTGACACCGATTTACCCAACTCTACTGGGGGATACACCGATAAACTCATCTTT. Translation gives CACDTDLPNSTGGYTDKLIF.

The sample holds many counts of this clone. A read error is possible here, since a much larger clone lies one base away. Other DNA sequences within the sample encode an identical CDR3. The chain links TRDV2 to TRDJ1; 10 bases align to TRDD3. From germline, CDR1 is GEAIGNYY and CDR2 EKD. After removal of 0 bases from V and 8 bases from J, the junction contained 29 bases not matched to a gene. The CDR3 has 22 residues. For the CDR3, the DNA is TGTGCCTGTGACACCGTAAATCGACCGTCAATGGGGGATACACGTCCTCATCCAAAACTCATCTTT. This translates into CACDTVNRPSMGDTRPHPKLIF.

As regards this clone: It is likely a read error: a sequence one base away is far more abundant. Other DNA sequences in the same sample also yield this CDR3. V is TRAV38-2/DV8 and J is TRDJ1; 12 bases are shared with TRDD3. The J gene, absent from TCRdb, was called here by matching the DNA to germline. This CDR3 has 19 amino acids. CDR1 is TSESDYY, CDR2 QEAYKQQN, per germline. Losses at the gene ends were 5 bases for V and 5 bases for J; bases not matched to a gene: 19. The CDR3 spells CAYSGVGYWGIHARDKLIF. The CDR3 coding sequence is TGTGCTTATAGCGGAGTCGGCTACTGGGGGATACACGCAAGGGATAAACTCATCTTT.

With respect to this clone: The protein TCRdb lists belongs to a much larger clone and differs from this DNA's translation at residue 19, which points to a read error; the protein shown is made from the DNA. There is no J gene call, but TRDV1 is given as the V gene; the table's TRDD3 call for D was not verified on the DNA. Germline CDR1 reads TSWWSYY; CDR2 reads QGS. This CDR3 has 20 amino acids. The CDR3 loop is CALGERLYWGASLLPDKLTF. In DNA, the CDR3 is TGTGCTCTTGGTGAAAGACTATATTGGGGCGCGTCTCTCTTGCCCGATAAACTCACCTTT.

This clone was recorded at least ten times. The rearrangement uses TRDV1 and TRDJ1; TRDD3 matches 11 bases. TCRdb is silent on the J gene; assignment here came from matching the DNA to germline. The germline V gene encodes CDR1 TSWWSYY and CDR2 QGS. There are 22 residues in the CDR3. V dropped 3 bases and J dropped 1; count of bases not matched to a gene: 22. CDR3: CALGEFPGHRMGDTWSTDKLIF. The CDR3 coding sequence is TGTGCTCTTGGGGAGTTCCCCGGACATCGTATGGGGGATACGTGGTCCACCGATAAACTCATCTTT.

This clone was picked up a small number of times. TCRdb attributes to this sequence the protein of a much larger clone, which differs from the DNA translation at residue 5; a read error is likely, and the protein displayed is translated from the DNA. The chain's CDR3 is CACDALGVGDHKLIF. In DNA form, the CDR3 reads TGTGCCTGTGACGCCCTTGGTGTGGGGGACCATAAACTCATCTTT. The chain has TRDV2 and TRDJ1; 7 bases match TRDD3. No J gene was available from TCRdb, and it was assigned here by a germline match of the DNA. The CDR3 runs 15 residues. Per germline, CDR1 GEAIGNYY and CDR2 EKD. V was clipped by 3 bases and J by 6 bases; unmatched bases: 12.

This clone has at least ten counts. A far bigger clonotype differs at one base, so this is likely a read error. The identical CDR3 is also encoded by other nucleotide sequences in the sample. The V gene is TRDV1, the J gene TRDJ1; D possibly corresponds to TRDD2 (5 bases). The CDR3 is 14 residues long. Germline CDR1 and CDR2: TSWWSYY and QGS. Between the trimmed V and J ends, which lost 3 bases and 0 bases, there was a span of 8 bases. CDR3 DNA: TGTGCTCTTGGGGAGCCTTCGTACACCGATAAACTCATCTTT. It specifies CALGEPSYTDKLIF.